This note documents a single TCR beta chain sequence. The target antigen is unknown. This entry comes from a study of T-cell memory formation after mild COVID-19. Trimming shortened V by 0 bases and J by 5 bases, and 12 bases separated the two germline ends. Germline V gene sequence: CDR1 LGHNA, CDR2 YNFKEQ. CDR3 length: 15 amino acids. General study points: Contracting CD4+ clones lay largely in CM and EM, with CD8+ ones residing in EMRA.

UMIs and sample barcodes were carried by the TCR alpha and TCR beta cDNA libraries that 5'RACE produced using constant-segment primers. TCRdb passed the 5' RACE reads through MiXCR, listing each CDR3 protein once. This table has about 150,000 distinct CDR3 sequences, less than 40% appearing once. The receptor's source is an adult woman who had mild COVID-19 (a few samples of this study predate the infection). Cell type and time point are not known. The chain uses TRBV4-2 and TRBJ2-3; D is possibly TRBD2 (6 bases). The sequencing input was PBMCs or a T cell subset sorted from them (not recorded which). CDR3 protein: CASSQDLAGGDTQYF. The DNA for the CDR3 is TGTGCCAGCAGCCAAGATCTTGCCGGGGGAGATACGCAGTATTTT.